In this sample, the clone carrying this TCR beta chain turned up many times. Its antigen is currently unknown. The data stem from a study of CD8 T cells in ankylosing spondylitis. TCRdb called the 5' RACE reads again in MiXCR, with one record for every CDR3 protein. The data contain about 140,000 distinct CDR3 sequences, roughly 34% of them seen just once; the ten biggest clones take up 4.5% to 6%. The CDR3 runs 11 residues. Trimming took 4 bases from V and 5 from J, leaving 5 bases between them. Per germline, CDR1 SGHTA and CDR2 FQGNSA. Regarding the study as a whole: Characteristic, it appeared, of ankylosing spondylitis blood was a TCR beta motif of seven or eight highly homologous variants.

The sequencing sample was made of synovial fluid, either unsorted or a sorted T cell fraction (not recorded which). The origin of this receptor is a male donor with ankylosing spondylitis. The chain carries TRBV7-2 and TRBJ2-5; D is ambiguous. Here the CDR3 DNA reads TGTGCCAGCAGCTCCCACGAGACCCAGTACTTC. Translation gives CASSSHETQYF.